The 14 T cell receptor beta chains presented below share a single source sample, sequenced in a study of T cell repertoires in cytomegalovirus infection. TCRdb analysed the reads with MiXCR anew, one entry per CDR3 protein. The sample records fewer than 550,000 distinct CDR3 sequences, approximately 10% being singletons. The sample was PBMCs. Every receptor here comes from a human donor in good health (CMV status not recorded). Some clones in this sample may be carry-over from other donors' samples.

This clonotype has a count of ten or more. The genes are TRBV7-6 and TRBJ2-2; D gene unclear. Trimming took off 3 bases at V and 4 bases at J, with 9 bases between the two ends. This CDR3 is built from 14 residues. Looked up from germline, CDR1 is SGHVS and CDR2 is FNYEAQ. CDR3 residues: CASSFQDTTGELFF. The CDR3 coding sequence is TGTGCCAGCAGCTTTCAAGACACCACCGGGGAGCTGTTTTTT. The complete variable domain, with remaining parts taken from reference TRBV7-6 and TRBJ2-2, reads GAGVSQSPRYKVTKRGQDVALRCDPISGHVSLYWYRQALGQGPEFLTYFNYEAQQDKSGLPNDRFSAERPEGSISTLTIQRTEQRDSAMYRCASSFQDTTGELFFGEGSRLTVL.

This clonotype was seen at least ten times. The chain carries TRBV12-3 or TRBV12-4 and TRBJ2-4, with unresolved D. Deletions cut 7 bases from V and 7 bases from J, with 14 bases between. The CDR3 runs to 13 residues. The CDR3 reads CASTRWGLNIQYF. The CDR3 DNA is TGTGCCAGCACTCGTTGGGGTCTCAACATTCAGTACTTC.

The table lists this clonotype with many counts. The chain links TRBV14 to TRBJ1-1, with 7 bases identical to TRBD1. Germline V gene sequence: CDR1 SGHDN, CDR2 FVKESK. The CDR3 spans 15 residues. Unmatched junction bases numbered 10, after V lost 4 bases and J lost 5 bases. CDR3 in amino acids: CASSPERGLITEAFF. The CDR3 DNA reads as TGTGCCAGCAGCCCCGAGAGGGGGCTGATTACTGAAGCTTTCTTT.

J is TRBJ1-2 and V is TRBV4-1, with unresolved D. Per the germline V gene, CDR1 is MGHRA and CDR2 is YSYEKL. The CDR3 spans 15 residues. V shed 0 bases and J shed 5 bases, with 13 bases lying between them. The CDR3 nucleotides are TGCGCCAGCAGCCAAGAGGGCGGCGCGGGGTATGGCTACACCTTC. Protein sequence: CASSQEGGAGYGYTF.

This clonotype was seen many times. The V and J genes are TRBV5-1 and TRBJ1-2; maybe TRBD1 (5 bases). The CDR3 has 13 amino acids. Germline CDR1 and CDR2: SGHRS and YFSETQ. V lost 4 bases, J lost 8 bases, and 15 bases lay in between. For the CDR3, the DNA is TGCGCCAGCAGCGGGGCTAACCTTGGGGGCTACACCTTC. Its translation: CASSGANLGGYTF.

The sample holds many counts of this clonotype. The chain links TRBV7-2 to TRBJ1-5, with a possible D match to TRBD1 (5 bases). Trimming pared 5 bases from V and 7 bases from J, leaving 15 bases between. The CDR3 consists of 14 residues. Germline V CDR1 and CDR2: SGHTA, FQGNSA. The CDR3: CASSPGQQDQPQHF. Written as DNA, the CDR3 is TGTGCCAGCAGCCCCGGGCAACAGGACCAGCCCCAGCATTTT.

This clonotype was seen more than once but under ten times. CDR3 nucleotide sequence: TGTGCCAGCAGCGTAGAGGGGGGGGCGCACATTCAGTACTTC. It is translated as CASSVEGGAHIQYF. The genes are TRBV9 and TRBJ2-4, with a weak D call TRBD2 (7 bases). This CDR3 region has 14 residues. Looked up from germline, CDR1 is SGDLS and CDR2 is YYNGEE. V lost 0 bases, J lost 8 bases, and 12 bases lay in between.

This clonotype was seen ten or more times. The chain carries TRBV6-5 and TRBJ1-1; TRBD1 aligns across 10 bases. The V segment lost 4 bases and the J segment 0 bases; nucleotides outside the gene matches: 14. Germline V lookup: CDR1 MNHEY, CDR2 SVGAGI. The CDR3 contains 19 residues. CDR3 loop: CASSFSRDRGILLNTEAFF. In nucleotides, the CDR3 is TGTGCCAGCAGTTTTTCCCGGGACAGGGGAATACTACTGAACACTGAAGCTTTCTTT.

This clonotype was seen many times. The chain employs TRBV12-3 or TRBV12-4 and TRBJ2-7, with 8 positions matching TRBD1. The CDR3 is 14 amino acids. V dropped 4 bases and J dropped 2; count of bases not matched to a gene: 4. CDR3: CASSSLDRAYEQYF. The CDR3 nucleotides read TGTGCCAGCAGTTCCCTGGACAGGGCCTACGAGCAGTACTTC.

This clonotype was counted at least ten times. The gene calls are TRBV28 and TRBJ1-5; D ambiguous. Per germline, CDR1 MDHEN and CDR2 SYDVKM. Trimming removed 3 bases from V and 9 bases from J, with 9 bases in between. This CDR3 is 12 amino acids long. The CDR3 here is CASSFSGRPQHF. In nucleotides, the CDR3 is TGTGCCAGCAGTTTTAGTGGGCGGCCCCAGCATTTT. Filled out from reference TRBV28 and TRBJ1-5, the complete variable domain reads DVKVTQSSRYLVKRTGEKVFLECVQDMDHENMFWYRQDPGLGLRLIYFSYDVKMKEKGDIPEGYSVSREKKERFSLILESASTNQTSMYLCASSFSGRPQHFGDGTRLSIL.

This clonotype was counted ten times or more. The genes are TRBV25-1 and TRBJ1-2; 9 bases map to TRBD1. CDR1 is MGHDK and CDR2 is SYGVNS in the germline V gene. V gave up 4 bases and J gave up 9 bases; unmatched junction bases: 6. The CDR3 runs 13 residues. The CDR3 DNA reads TGTGCCAGCAGTGCGAGACAGGGGGAAAGCTACACCTTC. Translating it yields CASSARQGESYTF.

This clonotype has only a few counts. J is TRBJ1-1 and V is TRBV6-4; D is uncertain. The germline CDR1 and CDR2 sequences are MRHNA and SNTAGT. With 2 bases removed from V and 1 base from J, the gap between germline ends came to 8 bases. The CDR3 length is 14 residues. This CDR3 is CASSDVDGNTEAFF. DNA of the CDR3: TGTGCCAGCAGTGACGTGGACGGGAACACTGAAGCTTTCTTT.

The V call is TRBV25-1, the J call TRBJ1-1; no definite D call. The V gene's germline CDR1 is MGHDK and CDR2 SYGVNS. The length of the CDR3 is 16 residues. The V end lost 3 bases, the J end lost 0 bases, and 14 bases lay between the germline ends. This CDR3 reads CASSDSRAYLNTEAFF. CDR3 nucleotides: TGTGCCAGCAGTGACAGCCGGGCCTATCTGAACACTGAAGCTTTCTTT.

This clonotype was counted a few times. The chain recombines TRBV2 with TRBJ1-6; D is undetermined. This CDR3 region has 15 residues. Germline V gene data show CDR1 as SNHLY and CDR2 as FYNNEI. V was cut by 4 bases and J by 8 bases, with 15 bases left in between. The CDR3 is CASSAELGFDSPLHF. The CDR3 DNA follows: TGTGCCAGCAGTGCAGAGCTCGGCTTTGATTCACCCCTCCACTTT.